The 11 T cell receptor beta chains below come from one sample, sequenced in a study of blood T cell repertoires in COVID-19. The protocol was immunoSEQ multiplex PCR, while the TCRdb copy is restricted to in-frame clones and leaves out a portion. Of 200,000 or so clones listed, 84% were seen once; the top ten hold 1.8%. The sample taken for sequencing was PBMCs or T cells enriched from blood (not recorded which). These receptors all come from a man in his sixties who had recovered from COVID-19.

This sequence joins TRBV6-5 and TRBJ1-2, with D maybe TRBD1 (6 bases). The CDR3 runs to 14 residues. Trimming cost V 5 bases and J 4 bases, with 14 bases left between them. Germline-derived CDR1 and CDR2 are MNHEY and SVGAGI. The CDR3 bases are TGTGCCAGCAGTCTCAACAGGGTCGGCTATGGCTACACCTTC. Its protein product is CASSLNRVGYGYTF.

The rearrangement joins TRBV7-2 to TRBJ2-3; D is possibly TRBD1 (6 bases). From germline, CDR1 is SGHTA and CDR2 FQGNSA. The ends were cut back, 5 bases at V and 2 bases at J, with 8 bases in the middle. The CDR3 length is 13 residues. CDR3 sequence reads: CASSRGHTDTQYF. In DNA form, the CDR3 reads TGTGCCAGCAGCAGGGGACACACAGATACGCAGTATTTT.

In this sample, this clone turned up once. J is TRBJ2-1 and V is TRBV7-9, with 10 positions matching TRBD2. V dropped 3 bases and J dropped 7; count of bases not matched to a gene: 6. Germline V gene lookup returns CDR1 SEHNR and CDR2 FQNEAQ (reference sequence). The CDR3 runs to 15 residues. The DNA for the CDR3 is TGTGCCAGCAGCTTCGAGCGGGGGGGTGCAAATGAGCAGTTCTTC. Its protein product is CASSFERGGANEQFF.

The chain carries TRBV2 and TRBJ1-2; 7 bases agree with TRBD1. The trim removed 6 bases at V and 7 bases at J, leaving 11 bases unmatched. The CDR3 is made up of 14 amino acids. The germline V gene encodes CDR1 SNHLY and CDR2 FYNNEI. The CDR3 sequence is CASSYRDSSRGYTF. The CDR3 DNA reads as TGTGCCAGCAGCTACCGGGACAGCTCTCGTGGCTACACCTTC.

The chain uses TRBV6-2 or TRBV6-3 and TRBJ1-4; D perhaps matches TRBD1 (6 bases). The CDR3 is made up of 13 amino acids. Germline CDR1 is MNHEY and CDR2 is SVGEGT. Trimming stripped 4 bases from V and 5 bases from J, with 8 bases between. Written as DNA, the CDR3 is TGTGCCAGCAGTTCAACAGGGAATGAAAAACTGTTTTTT. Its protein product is CASSSTGNEKLFF.

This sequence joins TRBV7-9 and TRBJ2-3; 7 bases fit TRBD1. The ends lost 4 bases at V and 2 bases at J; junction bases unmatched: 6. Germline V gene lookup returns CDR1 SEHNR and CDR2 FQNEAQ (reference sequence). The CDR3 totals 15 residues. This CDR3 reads CASSSRQGDTDTQYF. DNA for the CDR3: TGTGCCAGCAGCTCCCGACAGGGTGACACAGATACGCAGTATTTT.

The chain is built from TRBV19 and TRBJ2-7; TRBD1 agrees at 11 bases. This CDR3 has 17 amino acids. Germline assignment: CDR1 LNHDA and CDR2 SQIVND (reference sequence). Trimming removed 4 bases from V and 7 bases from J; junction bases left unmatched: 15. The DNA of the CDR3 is TGTGCCAGTAGTACACATAGAGGACAGGGGGCCGCGAGGGAGCAGTACTTC. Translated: CASSTHRGQGAAREQYF.

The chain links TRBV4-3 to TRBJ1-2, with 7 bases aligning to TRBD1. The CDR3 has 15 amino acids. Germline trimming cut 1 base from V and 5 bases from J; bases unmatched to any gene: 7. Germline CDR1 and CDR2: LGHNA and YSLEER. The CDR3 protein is CASSQGLGRGYGYTF. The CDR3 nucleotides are TGCGCCAGCAGCCAAGGTCTGGGCAGGGGGTATGGCTACACCTTC.

This CDR3 reads CASSLTLGGETGELFF. The CDR3 DNA reads TGTGCCAGCAGCTTAACACTCGGGGGGGAGACCGGGGAGCTGTTTTTT. This chain joins TRBV7-2 and TRBJ2-2, with TRBD2 matching over 8 bases. CDR1 SGHTA and CDR2 FQGNSA come from the germline V gene. The junction had 7 bases not matched to a gene; V was cut back by 2 bases and J by 5 bases. The CDR3 is 16 residues long.

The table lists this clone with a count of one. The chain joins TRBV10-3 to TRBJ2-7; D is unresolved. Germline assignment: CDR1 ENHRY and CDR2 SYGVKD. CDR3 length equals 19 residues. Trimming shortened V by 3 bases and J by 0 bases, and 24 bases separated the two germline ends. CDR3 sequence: CAISDSTLTRKRSSYEQYF. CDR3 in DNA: TGTGCCATCAGTGATTCAACCTTGACCCGAAAGAGGAGCTCCTACGAGCAGTACTTC.

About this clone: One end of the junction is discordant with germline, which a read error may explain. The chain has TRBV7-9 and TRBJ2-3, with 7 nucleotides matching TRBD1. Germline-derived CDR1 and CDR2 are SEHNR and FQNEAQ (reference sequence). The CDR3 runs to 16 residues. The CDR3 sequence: CASSPTRQGRFDMQYF. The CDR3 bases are TGTGCCAGCAGCCCTACCCGACAGGGAAGGTTTGATATGCAGTATTTT. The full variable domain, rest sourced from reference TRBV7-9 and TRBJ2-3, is DTGVSQNPRHKITKRGQNVTFRCDPISEHNRLYWYRQTLGQGPEFLTYFQNEAQLEKSRLLSDRFSAERPKGSFSTLEIQRTEQGDSAMYLCASSPTRQGRFDMQYFGPGTRLTVL.